Each of the 9 T cell receptor beta chains below was sequenced from the same sample in a study of cytomegalovirus exposure and HLA in healthy donors. Primers: 60 Vbeta forward and 13 Jbeta reverse. Libraries were prepared by immunoSEQ multiplex PCR; TCRdb keeps only in-frame clonotypes and omits some of them. Among some 180,000 clones, roughly 74% were seen once, and the ten largest hold 1.8%. Sequenced input: PBMCs. These TCRs come from a woman in her thirties in good health and CMV-seronegative.

This clone was seen a single time. The chain links TRBV7-3 to TRBJ2-5, with 7 nucleotides matching TRBD2. CDR3 size: 15 residues. The germline gives CDR1 SGHTA, CDR2 FQGTGA. V shed 6 bases and J 2 bases; nucleotides not matched to a gene: 9. DNA for the CDR3: TGTGCCAGCAGTCAAGGTGGGACTACGCAAGAGACCCAGTACTTC. As protein: CASSQGGTTQETQYF.

This sequence joins TRBV20-1 and TRBJ1-1; D not certain. The CDR3 consists of 11 residues. Germline V gene sequence: CDR1 DFQATT, CDR2 SNEGSKA (reference sequence). V gave up 5 bases and J gave up 2 bases, with 6 bases separating them. CDR3 loop: CSAPQNTEAFF. CDR3 DNA sequence: TGCAGTGCTCCCCAAAACACTGAAGCTTTCTTT.

This CDR3 reads CASSPGTGGPDTQYF. The DNA for the CDR3 is TGTGCCAGCAGCCCCGGGACAGGGGGCCCAGATACGCAGTATTTT. This sequence joins TRBV7-9 and TRBJ2-3, with 12 bases identical to TRBD1. V was clipped by 5 bases and J by 4 bases; unmatched bases: 4. The germline gives CDR1 SEHNR, CDR2 FQNEAQ (reference sequence). This CDR3 contains 15 residues.

The chain joins TRBV4-1 to TRBJ2-2; a possible D gene is TRBD1 (6 bases). CDR1 and CDR2 (germline): MGHRA, YSYEKL. V lost 1 base, J lost 7 bases, and 22 bases lay in between. The CDR3 runs 18 residues. The CDR3 spells CASSQGPGWGLIGGELFF. CDR3 nucleotides: TGCGCCAGCAGCCAAGGGCCGGGGTGGGGGCTAATCGGCGGGGAGCTGTTTTTT.

The V and J genes are TRBV10-3 and TRBJ1-1, with D maybe TRBD1 (6 bases). V gave up 6 bases and J gave up 1 base, with 9 bases separating them. The CDR3 sequence is 13 residues long. Germline V CDR1 and CDR2: ENHRY, SYGVKD. The CDR3 sequence is CAIRPGQNTEAFF. The CDR3 coding sequence is TGTGCCATCAGACCGGGACAGAACACTGAAGCTTTCTTT.

The chain carries TRBV23-1 and TRBJ2-2; 12 bases align to TRBD1. TRBV23-1 counts as an open reading frame of uncertain function. The CDR3 has 16 amino acids. V lost 10 bases, J lost 2 bases, and 8 bases stayed unmatched. The CDR3 DNA is TGCGCCAACAAGGGACAGGGGGCCCTCAACACCGGGGAGCTGTTTTTT. Encoded protein: CANKGQGALNTGELFF.

The chain joins TRBV7-2 to TRBJ1-1; D is unclear. The CDR3 runs to 15 residues. CDR1 and CDR2 from the germline V gene are SGHTA and FQGNSA. V gave up 2 bases and J gave up 5 bases, with 15 bases separating them. The CDR3: CASSLSTVPGTEAFF. As DNA, the CDR3 is TGTGCCAGCAGCTTATCGACGGTACCCGGGACTGAAGCTTTCTTT.

V and J are TRBV27 and TRBJ1-2; 12 nucleotides align to TRBD1. The CDR3 has 15 residues. The germline V gene has CDR1 MNHEY and CDR2 SMNVEV (reference sequence). The ends lost 4 bases at V and 7 bases at J; junction bases unmatched: 7. The CDR3 loop is CASSSSGQGASGYTF. In nucleotides, the CDR3 is TGTGCCAGCAGTTCCTCGGGACAGGGGGCGAGTGGCTACACCTTC.

This clone has a single count. The chain recombines TRBV4-2 with TRBJ1-5; 10 bases are a match to TRBD1. This CDR3 is built from 16 residues. The junction had 8 bases not matched to a gene; V was cut back by 4 bases and J by 5 bases. Germline V CDR1 and CDR2: LGHNA, YNFKEQ. Here the CDR3 DNA reads TGTGCCAGCAGCCGGGTGGACAGGGGGAACGATCAGCCCCAGCATTTT. Protein product: CASSRVDRGNDQPQHF.